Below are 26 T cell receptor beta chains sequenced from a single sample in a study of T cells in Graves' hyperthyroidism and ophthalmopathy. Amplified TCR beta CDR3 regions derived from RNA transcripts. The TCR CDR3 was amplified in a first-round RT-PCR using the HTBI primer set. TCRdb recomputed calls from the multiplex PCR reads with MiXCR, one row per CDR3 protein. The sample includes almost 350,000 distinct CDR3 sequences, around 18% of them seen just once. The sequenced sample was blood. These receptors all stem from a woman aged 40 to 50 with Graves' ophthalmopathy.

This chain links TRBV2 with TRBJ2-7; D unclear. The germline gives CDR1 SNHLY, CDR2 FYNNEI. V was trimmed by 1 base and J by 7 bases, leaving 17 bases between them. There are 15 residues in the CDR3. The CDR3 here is CASSEDRMNTGEQYF. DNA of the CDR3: TGTGCCAGCAGTGAAGATAGGATGAACACCGGGGAGCAGTACTTC.

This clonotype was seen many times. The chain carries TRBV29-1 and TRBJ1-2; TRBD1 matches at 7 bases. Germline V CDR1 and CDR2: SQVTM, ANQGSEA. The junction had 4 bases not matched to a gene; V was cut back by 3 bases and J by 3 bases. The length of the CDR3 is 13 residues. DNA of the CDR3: TGCAGCGTTGAGACAGGGACTCACTATGGCTACACCTTC. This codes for CSVETGTHYGYTF.

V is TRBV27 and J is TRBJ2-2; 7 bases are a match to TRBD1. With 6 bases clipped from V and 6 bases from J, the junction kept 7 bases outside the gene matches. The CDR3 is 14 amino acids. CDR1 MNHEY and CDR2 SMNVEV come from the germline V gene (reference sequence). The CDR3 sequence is CASRRTQGAGELFF. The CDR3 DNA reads TGTGCCAGCAGACGCACCCAGGGGGCCGGGGAGCTGTTTTTT.

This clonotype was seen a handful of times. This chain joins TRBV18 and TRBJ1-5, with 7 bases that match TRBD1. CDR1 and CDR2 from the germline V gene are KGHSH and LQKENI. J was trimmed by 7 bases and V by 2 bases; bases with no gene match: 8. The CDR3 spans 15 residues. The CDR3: CASSPEDRRNQPQHF. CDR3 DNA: TGTGCCAGCTCACCAGAGGACAGGCGGAACCAGCCCCAGCATTTT.

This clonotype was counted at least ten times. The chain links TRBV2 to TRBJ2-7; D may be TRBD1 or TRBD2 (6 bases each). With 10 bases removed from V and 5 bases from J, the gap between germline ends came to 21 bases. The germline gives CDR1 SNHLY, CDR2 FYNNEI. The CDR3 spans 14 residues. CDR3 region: CATRWGAGQDEQYF. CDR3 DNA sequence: TGTGCCACTCGGTGGGGGGCAGGGCAGGACGAGCAGTACTTC.

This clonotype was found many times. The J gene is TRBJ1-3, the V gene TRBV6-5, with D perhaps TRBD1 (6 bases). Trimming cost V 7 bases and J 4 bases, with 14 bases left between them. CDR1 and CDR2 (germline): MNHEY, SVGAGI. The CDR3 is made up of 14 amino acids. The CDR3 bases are TGTGCCAGCACCCGACAGGTGTTAGGAAACACCATATATTTT. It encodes CASTRQVLGNTIYF.

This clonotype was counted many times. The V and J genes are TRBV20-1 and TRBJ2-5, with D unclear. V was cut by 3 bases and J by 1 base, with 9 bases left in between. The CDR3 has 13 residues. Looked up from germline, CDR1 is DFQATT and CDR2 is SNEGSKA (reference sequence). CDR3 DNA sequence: TGCAGTGCTAGTCCTAGAGGCCAAGAGACCCAGTACTTC. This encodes CSASPRGQETQYF.

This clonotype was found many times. The DNA for the CDR3 is TGCAGTGCTAACAGGGGTCTGGAGACCCAGTACTTC. Its translation: CSANRGLETQYF. The gene calls are TRBV20-1 and TRBJ2-5; 7 nucleotides agree with TRBD1. V trimming: 4 bases; J trimming: 5 bases; junction bases outside the gene matches: 4. Germline assignment: CDR1 DFQATT and CDR2 SNEGSKA (reference sequence). The length of the CDR3 is 12 residues.

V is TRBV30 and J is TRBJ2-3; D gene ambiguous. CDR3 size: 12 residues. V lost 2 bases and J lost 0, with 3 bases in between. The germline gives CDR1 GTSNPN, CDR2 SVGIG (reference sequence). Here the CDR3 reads CAWSFSTDTQYF. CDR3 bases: TGTGCCTGGAGTTTCAGCACAGATACGCAGTATTTT.

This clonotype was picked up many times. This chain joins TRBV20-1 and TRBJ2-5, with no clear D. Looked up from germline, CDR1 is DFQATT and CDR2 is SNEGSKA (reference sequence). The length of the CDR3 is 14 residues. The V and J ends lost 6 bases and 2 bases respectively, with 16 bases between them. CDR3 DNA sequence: TGCAGTGCCAAGCCGTGGGGTCAACAAGAGACCCAGTACTTC. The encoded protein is CSAKPWGQQETQYF.

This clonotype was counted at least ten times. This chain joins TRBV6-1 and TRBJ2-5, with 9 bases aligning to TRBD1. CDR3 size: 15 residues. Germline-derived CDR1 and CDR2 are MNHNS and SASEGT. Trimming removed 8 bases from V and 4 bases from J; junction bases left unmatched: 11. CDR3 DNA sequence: TGTGCCAGCTCTGAGGGGACAGGGTTGTCAGAGACCCAGTACTTC. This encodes CASSEGTGLSETQYF.

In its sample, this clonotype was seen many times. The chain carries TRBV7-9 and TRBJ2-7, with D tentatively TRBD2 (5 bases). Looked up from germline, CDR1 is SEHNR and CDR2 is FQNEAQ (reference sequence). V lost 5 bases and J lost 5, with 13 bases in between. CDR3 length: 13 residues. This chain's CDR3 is CASSPGLGDEQYF. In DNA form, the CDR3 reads TGTGCCAGCAGCCCCGGTTTGGGAGACGAGCAGTACTTC. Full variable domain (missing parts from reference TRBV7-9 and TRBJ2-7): DTGVSQNPRHKITKRGQNVTFRCDPISEHNRLYWYRQTLGQGPEFLTYFQNEAQLEKSRLLSDRFSAERPKGSFSTLEIQRTEQGDSAMYLCASSPGLGDEQYFGPGTRLTVT.

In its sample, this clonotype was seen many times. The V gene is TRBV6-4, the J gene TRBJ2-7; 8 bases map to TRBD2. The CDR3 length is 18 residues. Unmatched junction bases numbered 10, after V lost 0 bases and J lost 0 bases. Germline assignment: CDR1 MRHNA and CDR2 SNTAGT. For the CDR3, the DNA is TGTGCCAGCAGTGACTCGGATGCGGGAGGCCTCGTCTCCTACGAGCAGTACTTC. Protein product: CASSDSDAGGLVSYEQYF.

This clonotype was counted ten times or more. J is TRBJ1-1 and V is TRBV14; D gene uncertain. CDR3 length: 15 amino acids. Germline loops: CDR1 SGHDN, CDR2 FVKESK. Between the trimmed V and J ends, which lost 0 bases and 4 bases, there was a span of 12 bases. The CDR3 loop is CASSQDPAGRTEAFF. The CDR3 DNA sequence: TGTGCCAGCAGCCAAGATCCGGCCGGTCGCACTGAAGCTTTCTTT.

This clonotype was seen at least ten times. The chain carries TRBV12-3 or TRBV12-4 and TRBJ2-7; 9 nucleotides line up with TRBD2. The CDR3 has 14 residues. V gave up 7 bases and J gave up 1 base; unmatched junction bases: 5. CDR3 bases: TGTGCCAGCACCAAAGCGGGAGGATCCTACGAGCAGTACTTC. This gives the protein CASTKAGGSYEQYF.

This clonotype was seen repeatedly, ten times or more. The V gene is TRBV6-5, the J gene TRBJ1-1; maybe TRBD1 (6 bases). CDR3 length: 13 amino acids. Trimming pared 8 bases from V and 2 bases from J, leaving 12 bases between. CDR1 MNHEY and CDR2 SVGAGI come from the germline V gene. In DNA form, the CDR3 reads TGTGCCAGCCCAAGGACAGCCAACACTGAAGCTTTCTTT. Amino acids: CASPRTANTEAFF.

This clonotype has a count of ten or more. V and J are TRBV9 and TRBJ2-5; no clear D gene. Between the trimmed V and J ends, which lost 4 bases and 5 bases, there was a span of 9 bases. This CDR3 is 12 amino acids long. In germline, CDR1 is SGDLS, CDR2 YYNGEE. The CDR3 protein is CASSPAPETQYF. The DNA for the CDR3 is TGTGCCAGCAGCCCAGCTCCCGAGACCCAGTACTTC.

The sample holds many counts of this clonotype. The CDR3 DNA reads TGTGCCAGCAGCATTGAGGGGGCAAGTTTCGGGGAGCTGTTTTTT. Translated: CASSIEGASFGELFF. The chain links TRBV5-5 to TRBJ2-2; the match to TRBD1 covers 7 bases. The CDR3 contains 15 residues. With V trimmed by 4 bases and J by 7 bases, 10 bases remained unmatched. Per the germline V gene, CDR1 is SGHKS and CDR2 is YYEKEE (reference sequence). The full variable domain, completed using reference TRBV5-5 and TRBJ2-2, is DAGVTQSPTHLIKTRGQQVTLRCSPISGHKSVSWYQQVLGQGPQFIFQYYEKEERGRGNFPDRFSARQFPNYSSELNVNALLLGDSALYLCASSIEGASFGELFFGEGSRLTVL.

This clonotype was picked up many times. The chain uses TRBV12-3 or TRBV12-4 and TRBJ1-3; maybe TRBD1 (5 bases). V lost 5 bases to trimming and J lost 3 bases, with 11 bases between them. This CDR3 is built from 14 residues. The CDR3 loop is CASSPQGLGNTIYF. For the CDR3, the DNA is TGTGCCAGCAGTCCTCAGGGTCTTGGAAACACCATATATTTT.

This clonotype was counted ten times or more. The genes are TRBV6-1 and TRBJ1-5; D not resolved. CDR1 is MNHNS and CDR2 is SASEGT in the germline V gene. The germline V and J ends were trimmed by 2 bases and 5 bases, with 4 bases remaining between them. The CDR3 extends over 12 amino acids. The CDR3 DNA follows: TGTGCCAGCAGTGAACCCCATCAGCCCCAGCATTTT. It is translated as CASSEPHQPQHF.

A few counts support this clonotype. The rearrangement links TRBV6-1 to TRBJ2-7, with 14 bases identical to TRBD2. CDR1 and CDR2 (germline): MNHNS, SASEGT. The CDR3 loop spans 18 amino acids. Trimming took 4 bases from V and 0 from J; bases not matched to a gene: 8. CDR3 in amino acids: CASSALGTSGRLSYEQYF. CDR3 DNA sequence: TGTGCCAGCAGTGCCCTGGGGACTAGCGGGAGACTCTCCTACGAGCAGTACTTC.

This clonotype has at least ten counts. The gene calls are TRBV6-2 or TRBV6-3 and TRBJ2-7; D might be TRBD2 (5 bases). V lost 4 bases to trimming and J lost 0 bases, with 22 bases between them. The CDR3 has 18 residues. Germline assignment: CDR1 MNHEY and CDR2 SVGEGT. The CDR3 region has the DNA TGTGCCAGCAGTTTTGGGCAGGTGAGGCGGGCGGACTCCTACGAGCAGTACTTC. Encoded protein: CASSFGQVRRADSYEQYF.

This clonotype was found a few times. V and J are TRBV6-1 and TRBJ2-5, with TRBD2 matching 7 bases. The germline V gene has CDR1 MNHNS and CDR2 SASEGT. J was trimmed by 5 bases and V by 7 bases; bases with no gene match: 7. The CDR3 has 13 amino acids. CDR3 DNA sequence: TGTGCCAGCACCACCAGCGGGGTGGAGACCCAGTACTTC. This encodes CASTTSGVETQYF.

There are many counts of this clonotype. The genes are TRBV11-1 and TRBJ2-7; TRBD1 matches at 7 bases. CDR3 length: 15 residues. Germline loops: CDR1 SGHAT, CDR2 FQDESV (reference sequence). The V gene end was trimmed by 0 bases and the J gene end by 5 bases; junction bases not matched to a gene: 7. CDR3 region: CASSLAGGEGDEQYF. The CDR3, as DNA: TGTGCCAGCAGCTTAGCAGGGGGCGAGGGCGACGAGCAGTACTTC.

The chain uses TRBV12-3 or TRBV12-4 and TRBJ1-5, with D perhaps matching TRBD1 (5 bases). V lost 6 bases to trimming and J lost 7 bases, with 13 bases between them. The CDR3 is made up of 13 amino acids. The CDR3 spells CASRRSGNQPQHF. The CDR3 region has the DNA TGTGCCAGCAGAAGATCAGGGAACCAGCCCCAGCATTTT.

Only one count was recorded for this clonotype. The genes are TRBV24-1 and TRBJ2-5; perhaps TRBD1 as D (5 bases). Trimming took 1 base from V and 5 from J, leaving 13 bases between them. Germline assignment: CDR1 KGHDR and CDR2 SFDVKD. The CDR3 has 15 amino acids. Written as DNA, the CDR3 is TGTGCCACCAGTGATTTTTTAGGGGCTCGGGAGACCCAGTACTTC. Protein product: CATSDFLGARETQYF.